This T cell receptor beta chain originates from a study of shared clonotypes between healthy human individuals. Across the study: Three plates each covered CD4 naive and memory; CD8 naive two, CD8 memory one.

In the naive CD8 group, cells lacked CD45RO and were positively selected for CCR7, so terminally differentiated effector memory CD45RA+ cells were left out. As concerns this clone: What it binds is unknown.

The length of the CDR3 is 15 residues. Germline CDR1 and CDR2: MNHEY and SMNVEV (reference sequence). V gave up 3 bases and J gave up 2 bases; unmatched junction bases: 4. Here immunoSEQ multiplex PCR was the method, and the copy in TCRdb shows in-frame clones only, minus some. The sample shows nearly 2 million clones, about 95% of them seen only once. Whole-study results and caveats: Non-shared clonotypes had lower generation probabilities than those shared by all four donors. For naive CD4 cells, around 5% of clonotypes were shared across a few donors. On the whole, naive subsets had larger estimated richness than memory subsets had.

The chain is built from TRBV27 and TRBJ2-1, with TRBD1 identical over 7 bases. Material for sequencing was naive CD8+ T cells sorted from blood. The clonotype comes from a man aged 18 to 29 in good health. The CDR3 DNA is TGTGCCAGCAGTTTCGGGACAGACCCCTACAATGAGCAGTTCTTC. Translating it yields CASSFGTDPYNEQFF.